The source of this T cell receptor beta chain is a study of T cell changes during pregnancy in multiple sclerosis (dated 2019 in TCRdb). Regarding the study in general: The study looked at changes in the T cell repertoire across pregnancy in women with multiple sclerosis.

The library was built by means of the immunoSEQ multiplex PCR assay. Drawn from immuneACCESS, this table holds only the in-frame rearrangements with V and J called that TCRdb kept. Clones are partly lost; checked studies trace under half to an unresolved V gene and leave the rest unexplained. The sample table lists 50,000 to 70,000 clones, about 92% of them with a count of one. The ten top clones hold 1.8% of the sample. Worth noting for this clone: Its binding antigen is unknown. Per-nucleotide qualities are absent, and no much larger clonotype sits a single base away.

The germline V gene provides CDR1 SQVTM and CDR2 ANQGSEA. Measured from the cysteine to the phenylalanine, the CDR3 is 13 residues long. CDR3 DNA only is kept here, 39 bases in frame from base 1. The V end loses 1 base and the J end loses 13 bases, and a stretch of 17 bases separates them. The clonotype originates from a female donor with multiple sclerosis, enrolled in a pregnancy study. This receptor chain uses TRBV29-1 and TRBJ2-1; the D region possibly corresponds to TRBD2 (5 bases align). This sample comprised peripheral blood, obtained after pregnancy. This receptor carries the CDR3 CSVEVSELGFQFF. The base sequence is TGCAGCGTTGAAGTATCAGAACTAGGTTTCCAGTTCTTC.